The rows below give T cell receptor beta chains drawn from one sample of a study of T cell repertoires in cytomegalovirus infection. TCRdb ran MiXCR on the reads and lists one entry per CDR3 protein. The sample yields fewer than 300,000 distinct CDR3 sequences, 25% seen once. What was sequenced was PBMCs. These receptors were collected from a human donor in good health (CMV status not recorded). Some clones in this sample may be carry-over from other donors' samples. Each CDR3 is given with its conserved first and last residue. A D gene is named only where the DNA matches it firmly. Clone size appears in some rows only: once, few, many, or a class for an expanded clone.

j_call	v_call	d_call	clone_size	cdr3_aa	cdr3_nt
TRBJ2-5	TRBV6-2/TRBV6-3	.	.	CASSYVGGQQETQYF	TGTGCCAGCAGTTACGTGGGGGGCCAGCAAGAGACCCAGTACTTC
TRBJ2-3	TRBV11-3	TRBD1	many	CASSLGTGTRTDTQYF	TGTGCCAGCAGCTTAGGGACAGGAACGAGAACAGATACGCAGTATTTT
TRBJ2-1	TRBV20-1	.	.	CSASPGEADSYNEQFF	TGCAGTGCTAGTCCGGGGGAGGCCGACTCCTACAATGAGCAGTTCTTC
TRBJ2-7	TRBV6-2/TRBV6-3	.	.	CAEGRTYEQYF	TGTGCCGAAGGACGCACCTACGAGCAGTACTTC
TRBJ2-7	TRBV6-6	TRBD2	few	CASSVGLAAYEQYF	TGTGCCAGCAGTGTGGGACTAGCGGCCTACGAGCAGTACTTC
TRBJ2-3	TRBV12-3/TRBV12-4	TRBD2	few	CASSLGLASRATQYF	TGTGCCAGCAGTTTAGGACTAGCGAGCCGGGCTACGCAGTATTTT
TRBJ2-7	TRBV28	.	.	CASSSGLPRREQYF	TGTGCCAGCAGTTCCGGACTCCCCCGGAGAGAGCAGTACTTC
TRBJ2-2	TRBV20-1	TRBD1	.	CSASPGQGVGELFF	TGCAGTGCGTCCCCGGGACAGGGGGTTGGGGAGCTGTTTTTT
TRBJ2-2	TRBV7-2	.	many	CASSPQQTGELFF	TGTGCCAGCAGCCCCCAGCAGACCGGGGAGCTGTTTTTT
TRBJ2-1	TRBV29-1	TRBD2	few	CSVFDSGRIRNEQFF	TGCAGCGTCTTTGATAGCGGGAGGATTAGGAATGAGCAGTTCTTC
TRBJ1-5	TRBV28	.	.	CASSFVGSRDQPQHF	TGTGCCAGCAGTTTCGTGGGAAGTAGGGATCAGCCCCAGCATTTT
TRBJ2-5	TRBV20-1	TRBD2	few	CSARDRRLAGGRAQYF	TGCAGTGCTAGAGATCGAAGGCTAGCGGGGGGCCGGGCCCAGTACTTC
TRBJ2-4	TRBV7-9	TRBD1	once	CASSFPVGTVESLLYF	TGTGCCAGCAGCTTTCCGGTAGGGACAGTCGAATCTCTCCTTTACTTC
TRBJ2-5	TRBV2	.	.	CASGRELKETQYF	TGTGCCAGCGGGCGTGAGCTCAAAGAGACCCAGTACTTC
TRBJ2-7	TRBV5-1	.	.	CASSLDGVSYEQYF	TGCGCCAGCAGCTTGGATGGGGTGTCCTACGAGCAGTACTTC
TRBJ2-5	TRBV7-2	.	many	CASSPRPFGQRTQYF	TGTGCCAGCAGCCCCCGTCCCTTCGGACAGCGGACCCAGTACTTC
TRBJ2-2	TRBV2	TRBD1	few	CASTVRQGASNTGELFF	TGTGCCAGCACCGTAAGGCAGGGGGCCTCGAACACCGGGGAGCTGTTTTTT
TRBJ2-1	TRBV7-2	TRBD2	many	CASSILAGGPGSYNEQFF	TGTGCCAGCAGCATCTTAGCGGGAGGGCCGGGCTCCTACAATGAGCAGTTCTTC
TRBJ2-5	TRBV7-9	.	.	CASSSAPGPPDF	TGTGCCAGCAGCTCCGCGCCGGGACCCCCGGACTTC
TRBJ2-2	TRBV7-2	TRBD1	few	CASSSTGQGIGELFF	TGTGCCAGCAGCTCAACGGGACAGGGTATTGGGGAGCTGTTTTTT
TRBJ2-3	TRBV10-3	.	few	CAISDYADTQYF	TGTGCCATCAGCGACTACGCAGATACGCAGTATTTT
TRBJ2-6	TRBV7-3	.	.	CASSLARSGANVLTF	TGTGCCAGCAGCTTAGCTCGCTCTGGGGCCAACGTCCTGACTTTC
TRBJ1-4	TRBV7-9	TRBD1	.	CASSGGGAGEKLFF	TGTGCCAGCAGCGGAGGGGGCGCAGGTGAAAAACTGTTTTTT